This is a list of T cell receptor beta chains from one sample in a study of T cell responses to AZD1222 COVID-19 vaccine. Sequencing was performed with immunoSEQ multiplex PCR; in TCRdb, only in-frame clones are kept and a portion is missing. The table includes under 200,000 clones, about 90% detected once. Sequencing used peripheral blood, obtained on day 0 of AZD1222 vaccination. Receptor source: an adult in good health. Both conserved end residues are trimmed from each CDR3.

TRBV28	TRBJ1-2	ASSFIQGHYGYT
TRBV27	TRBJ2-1	ASSLFIGRSDEQF
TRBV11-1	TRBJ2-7	ASSLAPSDSYEQY
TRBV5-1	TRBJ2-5	ASSLEGAGGETQY
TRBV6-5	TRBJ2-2	ASSLGRTGELF
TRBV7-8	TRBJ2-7	ASSRDGTYEQY
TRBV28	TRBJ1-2	ASSPPTAGTANYGYT
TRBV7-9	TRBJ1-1	ASSPPVRTGDSLLTEAF
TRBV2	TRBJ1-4	ASSPEPRFAGKLF
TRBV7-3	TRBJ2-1	ASAPPGTSGYNEQF
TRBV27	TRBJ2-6	ASSRAGDSGANVLT
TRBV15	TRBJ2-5	ATSPSLAGQETQY
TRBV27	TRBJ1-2	ASSSRPQKRGQGYT
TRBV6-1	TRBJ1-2	ASSERTGSNYGYT
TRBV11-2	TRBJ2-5	ASSSGIGRVQETQY
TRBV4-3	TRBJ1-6	ASSQGIDSPLH
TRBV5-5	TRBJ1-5	ASSLAGLSNQPQH
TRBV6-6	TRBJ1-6	ASSDRDMYSPLH
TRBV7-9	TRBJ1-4	ASSLGQSNEKLF
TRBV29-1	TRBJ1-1	SVKSQNFFPEAF
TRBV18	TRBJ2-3	ASSPLGPPTDTQY
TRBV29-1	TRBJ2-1	SVEGQGAHNEQF
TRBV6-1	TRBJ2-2	ASSEALVRGAGELF
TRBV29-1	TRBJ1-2	SVEYRGRANYGYT
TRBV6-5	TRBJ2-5	ASSYSISGGQETQY
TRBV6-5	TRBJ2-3	ASSYRGGGDDTQY
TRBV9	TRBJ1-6	ASSVGLSNSPLH
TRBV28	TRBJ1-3	ASSLGGTSNYSGNTIY
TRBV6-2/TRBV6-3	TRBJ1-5	ASSWQNNQPQH
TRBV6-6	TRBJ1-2	ASGDRVGDGYT
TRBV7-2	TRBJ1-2	ASSLGGGQGGTYGYT
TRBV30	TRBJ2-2	AWRRGDYTGELF
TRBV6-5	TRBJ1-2	ASSNTASRYT
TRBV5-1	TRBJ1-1	ASSGEWGGLEAF
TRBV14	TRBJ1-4	ASSQGGHKGEKLF
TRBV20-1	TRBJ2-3	SASLAASTDTQY
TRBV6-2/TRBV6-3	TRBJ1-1	ASSRQETEAF